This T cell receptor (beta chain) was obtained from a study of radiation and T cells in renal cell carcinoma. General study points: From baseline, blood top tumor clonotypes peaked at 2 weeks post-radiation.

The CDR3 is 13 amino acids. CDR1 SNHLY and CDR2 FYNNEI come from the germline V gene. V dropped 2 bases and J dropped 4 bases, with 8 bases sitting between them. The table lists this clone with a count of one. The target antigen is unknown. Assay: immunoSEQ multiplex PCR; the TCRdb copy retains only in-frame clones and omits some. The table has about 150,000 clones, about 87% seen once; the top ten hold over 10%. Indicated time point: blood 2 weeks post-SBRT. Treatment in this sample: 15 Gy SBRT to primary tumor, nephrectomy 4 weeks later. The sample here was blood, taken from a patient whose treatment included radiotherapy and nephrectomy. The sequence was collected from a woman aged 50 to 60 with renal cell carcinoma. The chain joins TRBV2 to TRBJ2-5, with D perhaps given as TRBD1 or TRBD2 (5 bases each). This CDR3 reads CASSEQGRETQYF. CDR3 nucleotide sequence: TGTGCCAGCAGTGAACAGGGACGAGAGACCCAGTACTTC.